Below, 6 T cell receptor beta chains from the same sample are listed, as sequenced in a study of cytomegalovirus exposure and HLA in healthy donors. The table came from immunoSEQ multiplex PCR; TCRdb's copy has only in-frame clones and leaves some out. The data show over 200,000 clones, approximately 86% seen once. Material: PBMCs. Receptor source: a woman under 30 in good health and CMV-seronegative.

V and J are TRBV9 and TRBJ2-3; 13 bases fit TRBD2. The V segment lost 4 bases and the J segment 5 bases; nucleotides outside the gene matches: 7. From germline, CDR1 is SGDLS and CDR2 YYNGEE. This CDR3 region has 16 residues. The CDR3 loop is CASSPGTSGTKDTQYF. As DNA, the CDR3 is TGTGCCAGCAGCCCTGGGACTAGCGGGACGAAAGATACGCAGTATTTT.

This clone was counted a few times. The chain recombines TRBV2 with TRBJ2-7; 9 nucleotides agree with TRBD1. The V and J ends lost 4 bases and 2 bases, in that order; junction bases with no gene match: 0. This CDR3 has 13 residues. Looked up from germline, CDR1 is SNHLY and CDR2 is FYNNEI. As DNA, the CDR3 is TGTGCCAGCAGTGGGACAGGGGCCTACGAGCAGTACTTC. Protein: CASSGTGAYEQYF.

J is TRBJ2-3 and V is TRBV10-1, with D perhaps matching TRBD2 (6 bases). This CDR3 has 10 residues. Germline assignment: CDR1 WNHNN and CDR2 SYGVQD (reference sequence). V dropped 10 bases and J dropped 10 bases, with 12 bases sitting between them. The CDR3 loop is CAKVRDSQYF. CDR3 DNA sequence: TGCGCCAAAGTCCGGGACTCGCAGTATTTT.

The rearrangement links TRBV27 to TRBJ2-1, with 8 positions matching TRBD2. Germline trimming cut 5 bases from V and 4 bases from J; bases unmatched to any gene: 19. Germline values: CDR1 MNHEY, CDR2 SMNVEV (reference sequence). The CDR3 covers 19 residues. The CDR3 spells CASSQTMAGPGGGYNEQFF. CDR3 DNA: TGTGCCAGCAGTCAAACAATGGCAGGACCCGGGGGGGGGTACAATGAGCAGTTCTTC.

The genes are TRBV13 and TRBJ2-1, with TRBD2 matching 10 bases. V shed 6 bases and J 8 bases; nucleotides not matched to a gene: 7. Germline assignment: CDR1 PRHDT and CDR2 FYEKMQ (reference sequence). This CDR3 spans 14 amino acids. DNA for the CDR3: TGTGCCAGCAGTTACCGAGCGGGGGGGTATGAGCAGTTCTTC. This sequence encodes CASSYRAGGYEQFF. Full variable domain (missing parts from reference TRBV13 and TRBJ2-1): AAGVIQSPRHLIKEKRETATLKCYPIPRHDTVYWYQQGPGQDPQFLISFYEKMQSDKGSIPDRFSAQQFSDYHSELNMSSLELGDSALYFCASSYRAGGYEQFFGPGTRLTVL.

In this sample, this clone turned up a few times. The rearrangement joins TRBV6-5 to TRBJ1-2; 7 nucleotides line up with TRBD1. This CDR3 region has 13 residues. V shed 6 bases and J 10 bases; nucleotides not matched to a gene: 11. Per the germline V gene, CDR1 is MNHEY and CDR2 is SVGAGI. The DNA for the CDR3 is TGTGCCAGCAGACACACGGGGACAGCATCCTACACCTTC. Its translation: CASRHTGTASYTF.